A selection of T cell receptor beta chains follows, all from one sample in a study of cytomegalovirus exposure and HLA in healthy donors. Clones were read by immunoSEQ multiplex PCR, and TCRdb kept only the in-frame ones, dropping some. The sample holds around 48,000 clones. Sequenced: PBMCs. All receptors derive from a female donor in good health and CMV-seronegative. The CDR3 runs from the conserved cysteine through the conserved F or W. Each record gives: J gene, V gene, D gene, CDR3 DNA, CDR3 protein. D genes are given only for firm matches.

>TRBJ2-2|TRBV29-1|.
TGCAGCGCGGTCCAGGGGTCCTCCAACACCGGGGAGCTGTTTTTT
CSAVQGSSNTGELFF
>TRBJ2-3|TRBV11-2|TRBD2
TGTGCCAGCAGCCTCCACCCTGGGGCGGGAGCAGATACGCAGTATTTT
CASSLHPGAGADTQYF
>TRBJ2-7|TRBV19|TRBD1
TGTGCCAGTAGTGCACAGGGGGCTATCGACGAGCAGTACTTC
CASSAQGAIDEQYF
>TRBJ2-1|TRBV4-1|TRBD2
TGCGCCAGCAGCCAACTTCTCCAGACTAGCGGAGAGCAGTTCTTC
CASSQLLQTSGEQFF
>TRBJ1-2|TRBV19|.
TGTGCCAGTAGTATAGGACAGCTCTATGGCTACACCTTC
CASSIGQLYGYTF
>TRBJ2-7|TRBV14|TRBD2
TGTGCCAGCAGCCAAGACAGGCGGGGGGGCTACGAGCAGTACTTC
CASSQDRRGGYEQYF
>TRBJ1-1|TRBV19|.
TGTGCCAGTAGTCTATCCCTCATTTCTGTAACTGAAGCTTTCTTT
CASSLSLISVTEAFF
>TRBJ1-4|TRBV15|.
TGTGCCACCAGCAGGGGGCACAATGAAAAACTGTTTTTT
CATSRGHNEKLFF
>TRBJ1-1|TRBV9|TRBD1
TGTGCCAGCAGCGGAGGTGGACAGGGACGGACTGAAGCTTTCTTT
CASSGGGQGRTEAFF
>TRBJ1-6|TRBV5-4|TRBD1
TGTGCCAGCAGCGGACCCGGGACAGGGAATTCACCCCTCCACTTT
CASSGPGTGNSPLHF
>TRBJ2-7|TRBV30|.
TGTGCCTGGAGTGTCGGAGGTGTCTCCTACGAGCAGTACTTC
CAWSVGGVSYEQYF
>TRBJ1-1|TRBV5-4|TRBD1
TGTGCCAGCAGATCGGACAGGGCCAGCCGCACTGAAGCTTTCTTT
CASRSDRASRTEAFF
>TRBJ2-3|TRBV5-6|TRBD2
TGTGCCAGCAGCTTGGAAGATAGCGGGGGCACAGATACGCAGTATTTT
CASSLEDSGGTDTQYF
>TRBJ2-7|TRBV6-1|TRBD2
TGTGCCAGCAGTGAACAGGGACTAGCGGGAGCGTACGAGCAGTACTTC
CASSEQGLAGAYEQYF
>TRBJ1-5|TRBV5-1|.
TGCGCCAGCAGCTTGGAGGGGGAACAGCCCCAGCATTTT
CASSLEGEQPQHF
>TRBJ2-7|TRBV6-6|.
TGTGCCACCTTCCAGGTAAGGGGCAGAACCTACGAGCAGTACTTC
CATFQVRGRTYEQYF
>TRBJ2-1|TRBV30|TRBD2
TGTGCCGGGAGTTGGGCTAGCGGACTATACAATGAGCAGTTCTTC
CAGSWASGLYNEQFF
>TRBJ1-2|TRBV30|.
TGTGCCTGGACCGAACCAGGGGTGGGAGGCTACACCTTC
CAWTEPGVGGYTF
>TRBJ2-3|TRBV5-1|.
TGCGCCAGCAGCTTGTCTTTCCCGGTGGCGCGGAAACTCACAGATACGCAGTATTTT
CASSLSFPVARKLTDTQYF
>TRBJ2-5|TRBV5-6|TRBD2
TGTGCCAGCAGCCTCCTGGACGGCCGCGGGAGGGAGACCCAGTACTTC
CASSLLDGRGRETQYF
>TRBJ1-1|TRBV6-1|.
TGTGCCAGCAGTGAAGGTGGGCATCTCTACAAGGGGTTT
CASSEGGHLYKGF
>TRBJ2-2|TRBV7-9|.
TGTGCCAGCAGCTTAGTCCGTCCCGGCGGGGAGCTGTTTTTT
CASSLVRPGGELFF
>TRBJ2-7|TRBV4-2|.
TGTGCCAGCAGCCAAGTAACGGGGACCTACGAGCAGTACTTC
CASSQVTGTYEQYF
>TRBJ2-7|TRBV11-3|.
TGTGCCAGCAGCTCAGACTGGCGGGCCTACGAGCAGTACTTC
CASSSDWRAYEQYF
>TRBJ2-7|TRBV5-3|.
TGTGCCAGAAGTGTTGACACGTCCAACTCCTACGAGCAGTACTTC
CARSVDTSNSYEQYF
>TRBJ1-4|TRBV19|.
TGTGCCAGTCGGACAGATGTTAATGAAAAACTGTTTTTT
CASRTDVNEKLFF
>TRBJ1-1|TRBV28|TRBD1
TGTGCCAGCAGGCCTACCGGCAGGGGGAGGAAAGAGAACACTGAAGCTTTCTTT
CASRPTGRGRKENTEAFF
>TRBJ2-1|TRBV4-1|TRBD2
TGCGCCAGCAGCCGGGGGGGCCTAGCGGGTCTGGGGAATGAGCAGTTCTTC
CASSRGGLAGLGNEQFF
>TRBJ2-3|TRBV4-3|TRBD2
TGCGCCAGCAGCCAAATCCCCGGTAGCGGGGTGATGCAGTATTTT
CASSQIPGSGVMQYF
>TRBJ2-5|TRBV29-1|.
TGCAGCGTTGAGGGGCAGGGAGGAGAGACCCAGTACTTC
CSVEGQGGETQYF
>TRBJ1-2|TRBV6-5|.
TGTGCCAGCATCGTGACCCAGGGGTCCAGGGGCGGCTACACCTTC
CASIVTQGSRGGYTF
>TRBJ1-5|TRBV10-3|.
TGTGCCATCAGTGAGTCGCGAGGGAATCATCAGCCCCAGCATTTT
CAISESRGNHQPQHF
>TRBJ2-3|TRBV5-1|.
TGCGCCAGCAGCTTGGGGGCACAGACAGATACGCAGTATTTT
CASSLGAQTDTQYF
>TRBJ1-3|TRBV30|.
TGTGCCTGGAGTCGCAGGGGTTCCGGAAACACCATATATTTT
CAWSRRGSGNTIYF
>TRBJ1-2|TRBV6-5|.
TGTGCCAGCACCGACCCCGGGTCGAACTATGGCTACACCTTC
CASTDPGSNYGYTF
>TRBJ2-5|TRBV29-1|.
TGCAGCGTTGGTGTCACTCAAGAGACCCAGTACTTC
CSVGVTQETQYF
>TRBJ2-7|TRBV29-1|.
TGCAGCGTCGGCGGGACAGTAGAATACGAGCAGTACTTC
CSVGGTVEYEQYF
>TRBJ2-5|TRBV4-2|TRBD2
TGTGCCAGCAGCCCCAGACTAGCGGGAGGAGAGACCCAGTACTTC
CASSPRLAGGETQYF
>TRBJ1-2|TRBV15|TRBD1
TGTGCCACCAGCAGAGACCCCCGACAGGGAAAAGGCTACACCTTC
CATSRDPRQGKGYTF
>TRBJ2-1|TRBV7-7|.
TGTGCTAGCAGTTACGGACTTCAGGCTCCTAGTGAGCAGTTCTTC
CASSYGLQAPSEQFF
>TRBJ1-1|TRBV5-1|TRBD1
TGCGCCAGCAGCTCAACAACAGGGGGTCGGGGGAGCACTGAAGCTTTCTTT
CASSSTTGGRGSTEAFF
>TRBJ2-5|TRBV4-1|TRBD1
TGCGCCAGCAGCCTTTACAGGGGAAGAGAGACCCAGTACTTC
CASSLYRGRETQYF
>TRBJ2-7|TRBV7-2|TRBD2
TGTGCCAGCAGCCTATACCGACTATGGGTGGTAGCGGGCTACGAGCAGTACTTC
CASSLYRLWVVAGYEQYF
>TRBJ2-7|TRBV5-6|.
TGTGCCAGCAGCTTGGAGAGGGATTTGTTGTACGAGCAGTACTTC
CASSLERDLLYEQYF
>TRBJ1-4|TRBV4-2|TRBD1
TGTGCCAGCAGCCAAGGACAGGGCTCTAATGAAAAACTGTTTTTT
CASSQGQGSNEKLFF